Listed here are 5 T cell receptor beta chains from one sample, sequenced in a study of blood T cells in healthy people across ages. Through a sample-barcoded 5' primer and a J-beta primer mix, a second PCR was run for roughly 6 to 12 cycles. TCRdb re-analysed the 5' RACE reads in MiXCR, keeping a single row per CDR3 protein. The table has 270,000 or so distinct CDR3 sequences, around 29% seen once. The sequenced sample consisted of blood. Source of these receptors: a woman between 65 and 79 years old in good health.

This clonotype was seen a handful of times. The V call is TRBV10-3, the J call TRBJ2-7, with a tentative D call TRBD1 (6 bases). Germline V gives CDR1 ENHRY, CDR2 SYGVKD. The CDR3 runs to 15 residues. Trimming left V 5 bases short and J 3 bases short, with 17 bases between. CDR3: CAISTGTRNGYEQYF. As DNA, the CDR3 is TGTGCCATCAGTACAGGGACCCGAAACGGCTACGAGCAGTACTTC.

The chain is built from TRBV7-9 and TRBJ1-1; the D is unclear. This CDR3 region has 14 residues. Between the trimmed V and J ends, which lost 6 bases and 1 base, there was a span of 12 bases. Per the germline V gene, CDR1 is SEHNR and CDR2 is FQNEAQ (reference sequence). The CDR3 DNA follows: TGTGCCAGCAGACGGACGGGTGCGAACACTGAAGCTTTCTTT. Its protein is CASRRTGANTEAFF.

The chain is built from TRBV24-1 and TRBJ2-7; D may be TRBD2 (6 bases). V was cut by 4 bases and J by 5 bases, with 14 bases left in between. Germline loops: CDR1 KGHDR, CDR2 SFDVKD. The CDR3 extends over 14 amino acids. The CDR3 coding sequence is TGTGCCACCAGTGACTCCGGGACTGTCCACGAGCAGTACTTC. Encoded protein: CATSDSGTVHEQYF.

This clonotype has a handful of counts. The chain uses TRBV9 and TRBJ2-5; 9 bases match TRBD2. The assigned J gene may be wrong: the sequence end matches TRBJ2-1 better. The length of the CDR3 is 15 residues. Germline CDR1 SGDLS, CDR2 YYNGEE. Here the CDR3 DNA reads TGTGCCAGCAGCCCCCGACTAGCGGACTACAATGAGCAGTTCTTC. This gives the protein CASSPRLADYNEQFF.

The CDR3 DNA reads as TGTGCCAGCAGCCCCCAGCGCTCTAACTATGGCTACACCTTC. Its translation: CASSPQRSNYGYTF. This sequence joins TRBV27 and TRBJ1-2; D call uncertain. This CDR3 contains 14 residues. The V gene's germline CDR1 is MNHEY and CDR2 SMNVEV (reference sequence). V gave up 6 bases and J gave up 0 bases, with 11 bases separating them.